One T cell receptor beta chain is described in this entry. This clone was seen a few times. Its antigen remains unidentified. The sample holds no much larger clone one base away, and base qualities are not on file. This sample is drawn from a study of beta chain features in type 1 diabetes (dated by TCRdb to between 2018 and 2020). Turning to the overall study: No differences in mean age, gender distribution, total cell number or subset yield were found between patients and healthy donors. A total of approximately 99,000,000 sorted cells were examined across all samples, and RNA yield correlated strongly with the number of cells per subset. In the study, recently diagnosed type 1 diabetes patients and matched healthy donors were compared on the TCRB repertoires of their sorted circulating CD4+ T cell subsets. Whereas all 30 or so donors provided naive and central memory subsets, regulatory and stem cell-like memory subsets were isolated from just 8 patients and roughly eight healthy donors.

Trimming removed 3 bases from V and 5 bases from J, leaving 13 bases between the germline ends. The CDR3, from cysteine to phenylalanine, totals 14 residues. The DNA shown is the 42-base CDR3, in frame from base 1. According to the germline V gene (reference sequence), CDR1 reads SGHNT and CDR2 reads YYREEE. All of the isolated RNA was reverse transcribed with the High Capacity cDNA Reverse Transcription Kit, so expressed TCRB transcripts were sequenced. Naive, central memory and regulatory T cell samples underwent deep immunoSEQ sequencing, averaging about 3.57 million total reads per sample. After sorted cells were lysed in RLT buffer, RNA was extracted with DNase-treated RNeasy Micro or Mini kits, with the choice depending on cell number. Each cell subset was processed on its own to prevent cross-contamination, while patient and healthy donor samples were processed together. The immunoSEQ multiplex PCR was used to amplify TCRB sequences from cDNA, yielding 87-bp fragments that span the CDR3 region. The amplicons were sequenced using the Illumina HiSeq platform. In the paper's pipeline: Synthetic template baselines were used to correct PCR bias computationally, reads within Hamming distance 2 were collapsed together, and singletons that could not be merged were discarded. Reads were aligned to IMGT to assign V, D and J genes, CDR3 length, and insertions or deletions at six rearrangement sites. Within each subset, clonotype counts were normalized to sorted cell number, and only after that were true diversity and Gini coefficients computed with the tcR R package. The overlap coefficient, calculated on TCRB nucleotide sequences, was used to measure repertoire sharing. Out-of-frame TCRB sequences from naive cells were analyzed to stand in for the pre-selection repertoire. TCRdb took this table from immuneACCESS and kept in-frame rearrangements with V and J called. Such tables lack part of the clones; where checked against another copy, unresolved V genes explain under half of the gap, and the rest is unexplained. The V and J calls and clone size come from that table; D and trimming were worked out from the DNA. Across this sample there are 500,000 to 700,000 clones, with about 16% seen only once. Clones ranked in the top ten supply roughly 0.098% of the sample.

Results and caveats for the whole study, not just this receptor: Because cDNA was sequenced instead of genomic DNA, activated cells with high expression could be over-represented, although the groups did not differ in activation or CD3 levels. In all four CD4+ subsets, TCRB CDR3 length was moderately but significantly shorter in type 1 diabetes patients. Only small numbers of individuals were included in the HLA sub-analyses, which left unresolved whether HLA type had any influence on TCRB rearrangement. PCR might favor shorter templates, but patient and control samples were amplified and corrected together, so any skew would affect both groups equally. The naive, central memory and regulatory TCRB repertoires appeared to resemble one another more closely among patients than among healthy donors. At VDJ recombination sites, patients with type 1 diabetes made fewer insertions and deleted more nucleotides, a pattern implying thymic rearrangement abnormalities.

A single peripheral blood draw of approximately 110 mL on average was collected from each donor into heparinised tubes. A BD FACSAria II and a panel including CD45RO, CCR7, CD25, CD127, CD95 and CD27 were used to sort naive, central memory, regulatory and stem cell-like memory CD4+ T cells. All sorted populations exceeded 95% purity. PBMCs were isolated right away by Lymphoprep density gradient centrifugation and were stained directly, without culture. To minimize batch effects, samples were stained and sorted in pairs, one healthy donor with one patient per experiment. The TCR comes from a man in his late teens or twenties in good health. The sequenced sample consisted of naive CD4+ T cells from blood. The sample's cell subset or site label, decoded: true naive CD4+ T cells. The V and J segments used are TRBV5-4 and TRBJ2-3; the D gene is possibly TRBD1 or TRBD2, each agreeing over 6 bases. The nucleotides are TGTGCCAGCAGCTCGGGGGTAGGGGGAGATACGCAGTATTTT. It codes for CASSSGVGGDTQYF.